These T cell receptor beta chains were read from a single sample in a study of graft-versus-host responses after intestinal transplantation. The antigens these receptors bind are not known. Repertoires were generated with immunoSEQ multiplex PCR, while TCRdb's copy carries only in-frame clones and drops some. The sample lists about 27,000 clones; 82% were seen once. Sequenced here: unstimulated CD4+ T cells sorted from spleen or lymph node cells, sampled before intestinal transplant. Receptors were obtained from a human donor who received an intestinal transplant. The CDR3 runs from the conserved cysteine through the conserved F or W. Each record gives: V gene, J gene, CDR3 length, CDR3 protein.

TRBV6-5	TRBJ2-3	14	CASSFIRGTDTQYF
TRBV10-3	TRBJ2-2	13	CAISAGGPGELFF
TRBV5-4	TRBJ1-4	15	CASSPSSATNEKLFF
TRBV7-3	TRBJ1-6	15	CASSRTGTGNSPLHF
TRBV6-1	TRBJ1-6	15	CASSVPRGSESPLHF
TRBV19	TRBJ1-2	13	CASSAGTGDGYTF
TRBV28	TRBJ1-1	12	CASSPPRGQAFF
TRBV10-3	TRBJ2-7	17	CAISESGGQRGPYEQYF
TRBV27	TRBJ2-1	15	CASSLRTGDFNEQFF
TRBV10-1	TRBJ2-3	22	CASSEPRTGTSGGALETDTQYF
TRBV10-1	TRBJ2-5	15	CATHPSGGDRETQYF
TRBV7-6	TRBJ2-3	19	CASSLARRTSGNETDTQYF
TRBV6-5	TRBJ2-7	12	CASSETGLEQYF
TRBV7-2	TRBJ2-5	17	CASSPLGYGGAGETQYF
TRBV7-9	TRBJ2-7	18	CASTQGLAGGPGRNEQYF
TRBV19	TRBJ2-5	14	CASKGQGARETQYF
TRBV6-6	TRBJ2-7	12	CASSLERGEQYF
TRBV6-5	TRBJ2-1	15	CASSYSWTSDNEQFF
TRBV11-2	TRBJ2-5	13	CASSSPMRETQYF
TRBV28	TRBJ2-1	16	CASSSLQREMDPEQFF
TRBV7-3	TRBJ2-3	12	CASSLGPDTQYF
TRBV6-5	TRBJ2-7	13	CASSPLTAGGQYF
TRBV6-5	TRBJ1-1	15	CASSRYRGRNTEAFF
TRBV5-8	TRBJ2-7	12	CASSFSNYEQYF
TRBV7-2	TRBJ2-5	14	CASSFLRGLETQYF
TRBV9	TRBJ2-1	16	CASSPGGAASYNEQFF
TRBV5-1	TRBJ2-2	12	CASSFGRGELFF
TRBV4-1	TRBJ1-2	16	CASSQETGLKFRGYTF
TRBV10-2	TRBJ1-5	13	CASGQGLNQPQHF
TRBV19	TRBJ1-1	14	CASSIDRSRQGAFF
TRBV27	TRBJ2-3	16	CASSSSSGWGGDTQYF
TRBV27	TRBJ1-2	16	CASSSPSGTGLRGYTF
TRBV5-1	TRBJ2-1	11	CASSVSDEQFF